This record concerns one T cell receptor (beta chain) sequence. The junction departs from the called germline gene at one end, perhaps through a read error. The data belong to a study of T-cell reconstitution after alpha-beta-depleted transplantation in children. Unique molecular identifiers were incorporated during preparation of the TCRbeta library. TCRdb used MiXCR to reprocess the PCR reads, holding one entry per CDR3 protein. This table has hundreds of thousands of distinct CDR3 sequences, 20% to 25% appearing once. This clonotype was obtained from a boy less than two years old who had a stem cell transplant for acute myeloid leukemia, so the T cells may come from the graft donor. Sequences were derived from PBMCs, mostly from graft donor cells, sampled 360 days after TCRalphabeta/CD19-depleted stem cell transplant.

The CDR3 loop is CASSLGGALSSF. The CDR3 coding sequence is TGTGCCAGCAGCTTGGGAGGGGCCCTGAGTTCCTTC. The chain uses TRBV5-5 and TRBJ1-2; tentative D call: TRBD1 (5 bases). The CDR3 has 12 amino acids. CDR1 is SGHKS and CDR2 is YYEKEE in the germline V gene (reference sequence). Filled out from reference TRBV5-5 and TRBJ1-2, the complete variable domain reads DAGVTQSPTHLIKTRGQQVTLRCSPISGHKSVSWYQQVLGQGPQFIFQYYEKEERGRGNFPDRFSARQFPNYSSELNVNALLLGDSALYLCASSLGGALSSFGSGTRLTVV.